This is a list of T cell receptor beta chains from one sample in a study of blood T cell repertoires in COVID-19. Sequencing was performed with immunoSEQ multiplex PCR; in TCRdb, only in-frame clones are kept and a portion is missing. Of over 90,000 clones in the sample, about 78% are singletons; the top ten hold about 9.6%. Sequencing used peripheral blood. These receptors originate from a man aged 55-75 years with active or convalescent COVID-19. CDR3s include the opening cysteine and the closing phenylalanine or tryptophan. Fields, in order: D gene, V gene, clone size, J gene, CDR3 protein, CDR3 DNA. A D gene is named only where the DNA matches it firmly. Not all rows give a size; the values are once, few, many and, for expanded clones, a class.

d_gene: .; v_gene: TRBV6-6; abundance: .; j_gene: TRBJ1-3; CDR3aa: CASRREVYGNTIYF; CDR3nt: TGTGCCAGCAGGCGAGAGGTATATGGAAACACCATATATTTT
d_gene: .; v_gene: TRBV12-3/TRBV12-4; abundance: few; j_gene: TRBJ1-1; CDR3aa: CASSPSGIEAFF; CDR3nt: TGTGCCAGCAGTCCCAGTGGTATTGAAGCTTTCTTT
d_gene: .; v_gene: TRBV7-2; abundance: .; j_gene: TRBJ2-1; CDR3aa: CASSLEASGLYNEQFF; CDR3nt: TGTGCCAGCAGCTTAGAGGCCAGCGGGTTATACAATGAGCAGTTCTTC
d_gene: .; v_gene: TRBV28; abundance: .; j_gene: TRBJ1-3; CDR3aa: CASFLGGAGNTIYF; CDR3nt: TGTGCCAGCTTCCTGGGGGGGGCTGGAAACACCATATATTTT
d_gene: TRBD2; v_gene: TRBV20-1; abundance: once; j_gene: TRBJ2-3; CDR3aa: CSASTSGNFVRTDTQYF; CDR3nt: TGCAGTGCTAGTACTAGCGGGAACTTCGTGCGCACAGATACGCAGTATTTT
d_gene: .; v_gene: TRBV13; abundance: .; j_gene: TRBJ1-4; CDR3aa: CASSSTENEKLFF; CDR3nt: TGTGCCAGCAGCTCGACGGAGAATGAAAAACTGTTTTTT
d_gene: .; v_gene: TRBV28; abundance: .; j_gene: TRBJ1-2; CDR3aa: CASNPPGTRGYTF; CDR3nt: TGTGCCAGCAACCCACCCGGGACTCGCGGCTACACCTTC
d_gene: .; v_gene: TRBV19; abundance: .; j_gene: TRBJ2-1; CDR3aa: CASSIGLKVYNEQFF; CDR3nt: TGTGCCAGTAGTATAGGGCTTAAAGTCTACAATGAGCAGTTCTTC
d_gene: .; v_gene: TRBV10-3; abundance: .; j_gene: TRBJ2-3; CDR3aa: CAIRGRTDTQYF; CDR3nt: TGTGCCATCAGGGGCCGCACAGATACGCAGTATTTT
d_gene: TRBD2; v_gene: TRBV5-6; abundance: .; j_gene: TRBJ2-3; CDR3aa: CASSFASGRTDTQYF; CDR3nt: TGTGCCAGCAGCTTCGCTAGCGGGCGCACAGATACGCAGTATTTT
d_gene: TRBD2; v_gene: TRBV7-9; abundance: .; j_gene: TRBJ2-1; CDR3aa: CASSSFGLAGDTPNEQFF; CDR3nt: TGTGCCAGCAGCTCATTTGGACTAGCGGGAGATACCCCCAATGAGCAGTTCTTC
d_gene: TRBD2; v_gene: TRBV7-2; abundance: .; j_gene: TRBJ2-6; CDR3aa: CASTYGGGKAGANVLTF; CDR3nt: TGTGCCAGCACCTACGGGGGGGGAAAGGCTGGGGCCAACGTCCTGACTTTC
d_gene: TRBD1; v_gene: TRBV5-1; abundance: .; j_gene: TRBJ2-1; CDR3aa: CASSPTGVTYNEQFF; CDR3nt: TGCGCCAGCAGCCCGACAGGGGTTACCTACAATGAGCAGTTCTTC
d_gene: TRBD2; v_gene: TRBV6-5; abundance: .; j_gene: TRBJ2-3; CDR3aa: CASSYWGGSGTDTQYF; CDR3nt: TGTGCCAGCAGTTACTGGGGCGGGAGCGGCACAGATACGCAGTATTTT
d_gene: TRBD2; v_gene: TRBV10-3; abundance: .; j_gene: TRBJ2-7; CDR3aa: CAISEPGLAGHEQYF; CDR3nt: TGTGCCATCAGTGAACCAGGACTAGCGGGCCACGAGCAGTACTTC
d_gene: .; v_gene: TRBV30; abundance: .; j_gene: TRBJ1-1; CDR3aa: CAWSVRGGMNTEAFF; CDR3nt: TGTGCCTGGAGTGTACGGGGGGGAATGAACACTGAAGCTTTCTTT
d_gene: TRBD1; v_gene: TRBV10-3; abundance: .; j_gene: TRBJ2-1; CDR3aa: CAISPGTGSNEQFF; CDR3nt: TGTGCCATCAGCCCCGGGACAGGGTCTAATGAGCAGTTCTTC
d_gene: .; v_gene: TRBV19; abundance: once; j_gene: TRBJ1-4; CDR3aa: CATWAGATNEKLFF; CDR3nt: TGTGCCACCTGGGCGGGCGCCACTAATGAAAAACTGTTTTTT
d_gene: TRBD2; v_gene: TRBV7-8; abundance: .; j_gene: TRBJ2-5; CDR3aa: CASSLVAAGGMETQYF; CDR3nt: TGTGCCAGCAGCTTAGTGGCAGCGGGAGGGATGGAGACCCAGTACTTC
d_gene: TRBD2; v_gene: TRBV28; abundance: .; j_gene: TRBJ2-3; CDR3aa: CASSLDLKREGRTDTQYF; CDR3nt: TGTGCCAGCAGTTTGGACCTTAAGCGGGAGGGCCGCACAGATACGCAGTATTTT
d_gene: TRBD1; v_gene: TRBV6-2/TRBV6-3; abundance: .; j_gene: TRBJ2-2; CDR3aa: CASSATGITGELFF; CDR3nt: TGTGCCAGCAGTGCGACAGGGATCACCGGGGAGCTGTTTTTT
d_gene: TRBD2; v_gene: TRBV4-1; abundance: .; j_gene: TRBJ2-1; CDR3aa: CASSREGSGREVDEQFF; CDR3nt: TGCGCCAGCAGCCGGGAGGGTAGCGGGAGGGAGGTCGATGAGCAGTTCTTC
d_gene: TRBD2; v_gene: TRBV19; abundance: .; j_gene: TRBJ2-3; CDR3aa: CASSPTVAGGSGTDTQYF; CDR3nt: TGTGCCAGTAGCCCAACCGTAGCGGGAGGCTCTGGCACAGATACGCAGTATTTT
d_gene: .; v_gene: TRBV11-2; abundance: .; j_gene: TRBJ2-1; CDR3aa: CASSLDRDFGYNEQFF; CDR3nt: TGTGCCAGCAGCTTAGATCGGGACTTTGGGTACAATGAGCAGTTCTTC
d_gene: TRBD2; v_gene: TRBV5-4; abundance: .; j_gene: TRBJ2-5; CDR3aa: CASSSWTSGREETQYF; CDR3nt: TGTGCCAGCAGCTCCTGGACTAGCGGGAGGGAAGAGACCCAGTACTTC
d_gene: TRBD1; v_gene: TRBV7-9; abundance: few; j_gene: TRBJ2-1; CDR3aa: CASTPDRVGYNEQFF; CDR3nt: TGTGCCAGCACCCCGGACAGGGTAGGGTACAATGAGCAGTTCTTC
d_gene: .; v_gene: TRBV24-1; abundance: .; j_gene: TRBJ2-5; CDR3aa: CATSDPVGGRRETQYF; CDR3nt: TGTGCCACCAGTGACCCCGTCGGGGGGCGCCGGGAGACCCAGTACTTC
d_gene: .; v_gene: TRBV7-2; abundance: .; j_gene: TRBJ1-2; CDR3aa: CASSSISTTASFYGYTF; CDR3nt: TGTGCCAGCAGCTCTATTTCAACCACAGCCTCTTTCTATGGCTACACCTTC
d_gene: .; v_gene: TRBV7-9; abundance: .; j_gene: TRBJ2-3; CDR3aa: CASSRPSEGDTQYF; CDR3nt: TGTGCCAGCAGCCGACCCTCCGAGGGAGATACGCAGTATTTT
d_gene: .; v_gene: TRBV3-1/TRBV3-2; abundance: .; j_gene: TRBJ2-2; CDR3aa: CASSDSVNTGELFF; CDR3nt: TGTGCCAGCAGCGATAGCGTGAACACCGGGGAGCTGTTTTTT
d_gene: TRBD2; v_gene: TRBV5-1; abundance: .; j_gene: TRBJ2-1; CDR3aa: CASSPTSGSWSEQFF; CDR3nt: TGCGCCAGCAGCCCGACTAGCGGGAGTTGGAGTGAGCAGTTCTTC
d_gene: TRBD1; v_gene: TRBV5-4; abundance: .; j_gene: TRBJ1-3; CDR3aa: CASSTAGGIRDTIYF; CDR3nt: TGTGCCAGCAGCACAGCAGGGGGGATAAGAGACACCATATATTTT